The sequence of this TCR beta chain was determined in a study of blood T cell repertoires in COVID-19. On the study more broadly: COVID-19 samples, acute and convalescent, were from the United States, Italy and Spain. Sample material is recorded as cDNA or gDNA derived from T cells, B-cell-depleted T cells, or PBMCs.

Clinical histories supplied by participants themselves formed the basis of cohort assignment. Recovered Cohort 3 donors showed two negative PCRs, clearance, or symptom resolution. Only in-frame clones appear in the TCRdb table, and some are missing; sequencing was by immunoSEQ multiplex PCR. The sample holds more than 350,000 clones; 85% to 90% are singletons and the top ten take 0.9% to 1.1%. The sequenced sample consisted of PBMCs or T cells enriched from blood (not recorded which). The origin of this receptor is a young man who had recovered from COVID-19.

The CDR3 DNA reads as TGTGCCAGCAGCTTAGAATTGGCAGGGGCAAATGGCGAGCAGTACTTC. It is translated as CASSLELAGANGEQYF. This chain links TRBV7-6 with TRBJ2-7; tentative D call: TRBD1 (6 bases). The V end lost 1 base, the J end lost 6 bases, and 19 bases lay between the germline ends. Germline CDR1 reads SGHVS; CDR2 reads FNYEAQ. CDR3 length equals 16 residues.